This entry lists 14 T cell receptor beta chains sequenced from one sample in a study of breast tumors, draining lymph nodes, adjacent tissues. TCRdb re-analysed the multiplex PCR reads in MiXCR, keeping a single row per CDR3 protein. The sample records 130,000 or so distinct CDR3 sequences, 20% to 25% being singletons. Samples came from axillary lymph nodes draining the breast cancer. The sequencing input was axillary lymph node tissue. These receptors originate from a female donor with breast cancer. Some clones in this sample may be carry-over from other donors' samples.

The table lists this clonotype with many counts. The rearrangement links TRBV12-3 or TRBV12-4 to TRBJ2-5; 8 nucleotides line up with TRBD1. V was pared by 5 bases and J by 7 bases, with 6 bases of the junction left unmatched. CDR3 size: 13 residues. The CDR3 DNA follows: TGTGCCAGCAGTACGGGACAGGCAGTGACCCAGTACTTC. Its protein product is CASSTGQAVTQYF.

Notes on this clonotype: This sequence may be a read error, since a much larger clone differs from it by one base. The rearrangement links TRBV15 to TRBJ1-5; D ambiguous. The CDR3 runs to 14 residues. Trimming stripped 3 bases from V and 5 bases from J, with 11 bases between. In germline, CDR1 is LNHNV, CDR2 YYDKDF (reference sequence). CDR3 in amino acids: CATSRSAYDQPQHF. The CDR3 coding sequence is TGTGCCACCAGCAGGAGCGCTTACGATCAGCCCCAGCATTTT.

There are many counts of this clonotype. The V and J genes are TRBV4-1 and TRBJ2-7; D uncertain. The V end was cut by 1 base, the J end by 5 bases, with 9 bases between. Germline-derived CDR1 and CDR2 are MGHRA and YSYEKL. The CDR3 extends over 13 amino acids. The CDR3 reads CASSQGHQDEQYF. The CDR3 region has the DNA TGCGCCAGCAGCCAAGGGCATCAGGACGAGCAGTACTTC.

This clonotype occurred many times. The CDR3 protein is CAISESKYYGYTF. For the CDR3, the DNA is TGTGCCATCAGTGAGTCGAAATACTATGGCTACACCTTC. This chain connects TRBV10-3 to TRBJ1-2; D is ambiguous. The CDR3 has 13 amino acids. Germline V lookup: CDR1 ENHRY, CDR2 SYGVKD. Trimming shortened V by 0 bases and J by 3 bases, and 5 bases separated the two germline ends.

This clonotype has a count of ten or more. This chain joins TRBV11-2 and TRBJ2-7; D remains ambiguous. The length of the CDR3 is 14 residues. Germline CDR1 reads SGHAT; CDR2 reads FQNNGV. V lost 5 bases to trimming and J lost 2 bases, with 13 bases between them. CDR3 protein: CASSPEVGTYEQYF. The DNA for the CDR3 is TGTGCCAGCAGCCCCGAGGTTGGGACCTACGAGCAGTACTTC.

The chain joins TRBV28 to TRBJ2-1; 11 bases agree with TRBD1. This CDR3 is built from 14 residues. Germline lookup yields CDR1 MDHEN and CDR2 SYDVKM. V lost 6 bases, J lost 9 bases, and 7 bases stayed unmatched. CDR3 sequence reads: CASSRDRGDIEQFF. The DNA for the CDR3 is TGTGCCAGCAGCCGGGACAGGGGGGACATTGAGCAGTTCTTC.

The table lists this clonotype with a few counts. For the CDR3, the DNA is TGTGCCAGCAGTTTACGGACAGGGGCGAACACCGGGGAGCTGTTTTTT. Translation: CASSLRTGANTGELFF. The chain joins TRBV28 to TRBJ2-2; 9 bases are shared with TRBD1. This CDR3 contains 16 residues. V lost 2 bases and J lost 0; bases outside the gene matches: 1. Germline lookup yields CDR1 MDHEN and CDR2 SYDVKM.

This clonotype occurred many times. The chain links TRBV6-5 to TRBJ2-6; tentative D call: TRBD1 (6 bases). Germline assignment: CDR1 MNHEY and CDR2 SVGAGI. CDR3 length: 15 residues. V lost 6 bases to trimming and J lost 2 bases, with 11 bases between them. The CDR3 nucleotides are TGTGCCAGCAGCCCGGACAGAACTGGGGCCAACGTCCTGACTTTC. Its protein is CASSPDRTGANVLTF.

About this clonotype: A read error may be the cause here, since a much bigger clone is one base away. This sequence joins TRBV19 and TRBJ2-6; weak D call: TRBD1 (5 bases). CDR1 is LNHDA and CDR2 is SQIVND in the germline V gene (reference sequence). The CDR3 has 15 residues. CDR3 loop: CASSSRDTGANALTF. CDR3 nucleotide sequence: TGTGCCAGTAGTAGCCGAGATACTGGGGCCAACGCCCTGACTTTC.

The gene calls are TRBV6-4 and TRBJ1-5; D may be TRBD1 (5 bases). From germline, CDR1 is MRHNA and CDR2 SNTAGT. V lost 3 bases to trimming and J lost 4 bases, with 16 bases between them. This CDR3 comprises 16 residues. The CDR3 region has the DNA TGTGCCAGCAGTGAAGTTGGGGCAGCCTTGAATCAGCCCCAGCATTTT. Translating it yields CASSEVGAALNQPQHF.

The sample holds many counts of this clonotype. The chain uses TRBV29-1 and TRBJ1-4; a weak D match, TRBD1 (5 bases). Trimming stripped 4 bases from V and 7 bases from J, with 13 bases between. The CDR3 is 13 amino acids. Germline V CDR1 and CDR2: SQVTM, ANQGSEA. The CDR3 bases are TGCAGCGTTGTGGCTTGGGGGAGTGAAAAACTGTTTTTT. Residues: CSVVAWGSEKLFF. Filled out from reference TRBV29-1 and TRBJ1-4, the complete variable domain reads SAVISQKPSRDICQRGTSLTIQCQVDSQVTMMFWYRQQPGQSLTLIATANQGSEATYESGFVIDKFPISRPNLTFSTLTVSNMSPEDSSIYLCSVVAWGSEKLFFGSGTQLSVL.

This clonotype was recorded at least ten times. V usage is TRBV7-3 and J usage is TRBJ2-2, with 10 bases that match TRBD1. J gave up 5 bases and V 5 bases, and 14 bases lay outside the gene matches. Germline loops: CDR1 SGHTA, CDR2 FQGTGA. The CDR3 contains 18 residues. CDR3 sequence reads: CASSPSPGGGQGTGELFF. The CDR3 bases are TGTGCCAGCAGCCCATCCCCGGGGGGGGGACAGGGGACCGGGGAGCTGTTTTTT.

This clonotype was seen repeatedly, ten times or more. This chain uses TRBV15 with TRBJ2-7; D call uncertain. CDR1 LNHNV and CDR2 YYDKDF come from the germline V gene (reference sequence). With 0 bases removed from V and 0 bases from J, the gap between germline ends came to 6 bases. This CDR3 is 14 amino acids long. CDR3 residues: CATSRDRSSYEQYF. CDR3 sequence (DNA): TGTGCCACCAGCAGAGACAGGAGCTCCTACGAGCAGTACTTC.

This clonotype was counted many times. V is TRBV14 and J is TRBJ2-1, with 9 bases fitting TRBD2. Germline CDR1 and CDR2: SGHDN and FVKESK. After removal of 1 base from V and 0 bases from J, the junction contained 4 bases not matched to a gene. The CDR3 is 17 residues long. The CDR3 bases are TGTGCCAGCAGCCAAGGTTTTAGCGGGAGCTCCTACAATGAGCAGTTCTTC. Translation: CASSQGFSGSSYNEQFF.